Listed below are T cell receptor beta chains from one sample, sequenced in a study of T cells after yellow fever vaccination. TCRdb re-analysed the 5' RACE reads in MiXCR, keeping a single row per CDR3 protein. The sample contains some 250,000 distinct CDR3 sequences, 6.9% of which appear only once. Sequenced here: CD4+ T cells sorted from PBMCs, sampled 15 days after the yellow fever booster vaccination. All receptors derive from a man in his thirties or forties who received the YFV17D yellow fever vaccine. Each CDR3 is given with its conserved first and last residue. A D gene is named only where the DNA matches it firmly. Size is stated for part of the rows, as once, few or many counts, or as a class when the clone is expanded.

d_call	v_call	j_call	clone_size	cdr3_aa	cdr3_nt
TRBD2	TRBV20-1	TRBJ2-7	few	CSANKREGYEQYF	TGCAGTGCTAATAAGCGGGAGGGCTACGAGCAGTACTTC
NA	TRBV5-1	TRBJ1-1	few	CASSFFAHNTEAFF	TGCGCCAGCAGCTTTTTCGCCCATAACACTGAAGCTTTCTTT
NA	TRBV6-5	TRBJ1-6	NA	CASTKGGYNSPLHF	TGTGCCAGCACCAAGGGAGGCTATAATTCACCCCTCCACTTT
NA	TRBV3-1	TRBJ2-2	NA	CASSNPTGELFF	TGTGCCAGCAGCAACCCAACCGGGGAGCTGTTTTTT
NA	TRBV7-6	TRBJ2-7	few	CASSLGGHDSYEQYF	TGTGCCAGCAGCTTAGGGGGACACGACTCCTACGAGCAGTACTTC
NA	TRBV28	TRBJ1-4	NA	CASSLLTGRDEKLFF	TGTGCCAGCAGTTTATTGACCGGACGGGATGAAAAACTGTTTTTT
NA	TRBV3-1	TRBJ2-7	few	CASTRGKLYEQYF	TGTGCCAGCACCAGGGGAAAACTTTACGAGCAGTACTTC
NA	TRBV24-1	TRBJ2-5	few	CASSQGQETQYF	TGTGCCAGCTCACAGGGCCAAGAGACCCAGTACTTC
NA	TRBV4-3	TRBJ2-2	few	CASSQVILTNTGELFF	TGCGCCAGCAGCCAAGTCATACTAACGAACACCGGGGAGCTGTTTTTT
NA	TRBV28	TRBJ1-1	NA	CASSPSKLNTEAFF	TGTGCCAGCAGTCCATCAAAGCTGAATACTGAAGCTTTCTTT
NA	TRBV4-1	TRBJ2-7	few	CASSQAFAGYEQYF	TGCGCCAGCAGCCAAGCTTTCGCTGGGTACGAGCAGTACTTC
TRBD2	TRBV7-2	TRBJ2-7	few	CASSPVAGGDYEQYF	TGTGCCAGCAGCCCCGTAGCGGGTGGAGACTACGAGCAGTACTTC
NA	TRBV20-1	TRBJ2-5	NA	CSAGVSGHEETQYF	TGCAGTGCCGGAGTCTCTGGACACGAAGAGACCCAGTACTTC
NA	TRBV5-1	TRBJ2-3	many	CASSLEELGGTQYF	TGCGCCAGCAGCTTGGAGGAACTCGGGGGTACGCAGTATTTT
NA	TRBV10-3	TRBJ2-3	NA	CAIAAARAGDTQYF	TGTGCCATCGCGGCGGCTCGAGCCGGAGATACGCAGTATTTT
NA	TRBV27	TRBJ1-4	few	CASSLYSPGHGNEKLFF	TGTGCCAGCAGTCTATACTCCCCGGGACATGGGAATGAAAAACTGTTTTTT
NA	TRBV20-1	TRBJ2-2	NA	CSATKRSPSTGELFF	TGCAGTGCTACCAAGCGGTCCCCCAGCACCGGGGAGCTGTTTTTT
NA	TRBV7-7	TRBJ2-3	few	CASSSDSTDTQYF	TGTGCCAGCAGTTCCGACTCTACAGATACGCAGTATTTT
NA	TRBV5-6	TRBJ2-1	NA	CASSPEGPYNEQFF	TGTGCCAGCAGCCCAGAGGGCCCCTACAATGAGCAGTTCTTC
NA	TRBV20-1	TRBJ2-7	NA	CSAPQPYTNEQYF	TGCAGTGCCCCCCAGCCCTATACGAACGAGCAGTACTTC
NA	TRBV6-5	TRBJ1-4	NA	CASSSRGAIGELFF	TGTGCCAGCAGTTCCCGCGGGGCAATCGGAGAACTGTTTTTT
NA	TRBV7-9	TRBJ2-5	NA	CASSQKLVQETQYF	TGTGCCAGCAGCCAAAAGTTGGTTCAAGAGACCCAGTACTTC
NA	TRBV29-1	TRBJ2-3	many	CSSLPSYTDTQYF	TGCAGCAGCCTCCCGTCATACACAGATACGCAGTATTTT
TRBD1	TRBV5-6	TRBJ1-2	NA	CASTDRVAGYTF	TGTGCCAGCACCGACAGGGTCGCTGGCTACACCTTC
NA	TRBV12-3/TRBV12-4	TRBJ2-2	many	CASRQGVGELFF	TGTGCCAGCCGCCAGGGCGTCGGGGAGCTGTTTTTT
NA	TRBV7-9	TRBJ1-2	NA	CASTLRVDLGYTF	TGTGCCAGCACCTTGAGGGTGGACCTTGGCTACACCTTC
TRBD2	TRBV5-1	TRBJ2-3	many	CASNGGRAGDTQYF	TGCGCCAGCAACGGCGGGAGGGCTGGAGATACGCAGTATTTT
NA	TRBV3-1	TRBJ1-5	NA	CASSQAGDRQPQHF	TGTGCCAGCAGCCAAGCAGGGGACCGGCAGCCCCAGCATTTT
TRBD1	TRBV6-2/TRBV6-3	TRBJ1-2	NA	CASRETGDYGYTF	TGTGCCAGCAGAGAGACAGGGGACTATGGCTACACCTTC
TRBD1	TRBV7-2	TRBJ1-4	few	CASSKQTGLNEKLFF	TGTGCCAGCAGCAAACAGACAGGGCTAAATGAAAAACTGTTTTTT
NA	TRBV27	TRBJ2-5	few	CASTNLVGETQYF	TGTGCCAGCACCAACCTTGTGGGGGAAACCCAGTACTTC
NA	TRBV12-3/TRBV12-4	TRBJ2-2	many	CASSTRTQNTGELFF	TGTGCCAGCAGTACCCGGACTCAGAACACCGGGGAGCTGTTTTTT
NA	TRBV18	TRBJ2-3	few	CASSPTGSPSHLGQYF	TGTGCCAGCTCACCAACTGGGTCCCCCTCTCATTTGGGGCAGTATTTT
NA	TRBV6-2/TRBV6-3	TRBJ2-1	NA	CASSYSSGGRFEQFF	TGTGCCAGCAGTTACTCGAGTGGAGGGAGGTTTGAGCAGTTCTTC
TRBD1	TRBV5-1	TRBJ2-1	NA	CASSHRQGTDNEQFF	TGCGCCAGCAGCCACCGACAGGGGACCGACAATGAGCAGTTCTTC
TRBD1	TRBV6-6	TRBJ1-1	few	CASWGGDRGVAFF	TGTGCCAGCTGGGGGGGGGACAGGGGAGTCGCTTTCTTT
NA	TRBV7-8	TRBJ2-7	many	CASSLMRSSYEQYF	TGTGCCAGCAGCTTAATGCGAAGCTCCTACGAGCAGTACTTC
NA	TRBV29-1	TRBJ2-1	few	CSVGRGGSDEQFF	TGCAGCGTTGGGAGGGGGGGAAGTGATGAGCAGTTCTTC
TRBD2	TRBV5-1	TRBJ2-3	many	CASRDPSGSADTQYF	TGCGCCAGCAGAGACCCTAGCGGGAGTGCAGATACGCAGTATTTT
TRBD1	TRBV12-3/TRBV12-4	TRBJ2-7	NA	CASSLSPGTGVYEQYF	TGTGCCAGCAGTTTATCCCCTGGGACAGGGGTCTACGAGCAGTACTTC
NA	TRBV6-2/TRBV6-3	TRBJ2-1	NA	CASCILYNEQFF	TGTGCCAGCTGTATCCTCTACAATGAGCAGTTCTTC
NA	TRBV5-4	TRBJ2-7	NA	CASSTPGAEQYF	TGTGCCAGCAGCACCCCCGGGGCCGAGCAGTACTTC